One sample yielded the 14 T cell receptor beta chains listed below, sequenced in a study of CD8+ T cells in alopecia areata. TCR sequencing used cDNA made by reverse transcription of extracted RNA. Sequencing used immunoSEQ multiplex PCR; TCRdb keeps in-frame clones, though not all of them. Sampling found roughly 260,000 clones, none seen once. Cells that came from pooled cutaneous lymph nodes were sorted using CD4, CD8alpha, NKG2D, NKG2ACE and other markers. The sequencing input was CD4+ T cells sorted from a lymph node. The receptors derive from a C3H/HeJ mouse with alopecia areata. The strain bears MHC haplotype H2-k.

Remarks on this clone: Genes and germline come from the mouse. Read data end 4 residues before the CDR3 end; the end is taken from the germline J gene. The chain couples TRBV19 to TRBJ2-7, with 9 bases that match TRBD2. The CDR3 is 16 residues long. Germline V gives CDR1 FNHDT, CDR2 SITEND (reference sequence). Trimming removed 4 bases from V and 0 bases from J; junction bases left unmatched: 8. Here the CDR3 reads CASSHWGVRSSYEQYF. The part of the CDR3 DNA that was read is TGTGCCAGCAGTCACTGGGGGGTCAGGAGCTCCTAT. The full variable domain, rest sourced from reference TRBV19 and TRBJ2-7, is GGIITQTPKFLIGQEGQKLTLKCQQNFNHDTMYWYRQDSGKGLRLIYYSITENDLQKGDLSEGYDASREKKSSFSLTVTSAQKNEMAVFLCASSHWGVRSSYEQYFGPGTRLTVL.

This clone showed up just a few times. Mouse germline and gene names are used. The sequenced fragment ends 4 residues before the CDR3 boundary, so the rest is inferred from the germline J gene. This sequence joins TRBV19 and TRBJ2-1; D may be TRBD1 (6 bases). Between the trimmed V and J ends, which lost 4 bases and 3 bases, there was a span of 11 bases. The V gene's germline CDR1 is FNHDT and CDR2 SITEND (reference sequence). The CDR3 length is 14 residues. The sequenced CDR3 bases are TGTGCCAGCAGTTCACAGGGCTTCTATGCT. It translates to CASSSQGFYA. The whole CDR3 region reads CASSSQGFYAEQFF.

In the case of this clone: The gene names given are mouse names. The CDR3 end lies 4 residues beyond the end of the read and is filled in from the germline J gene. This specimen includes other DNA sequences encoding the same CDR3. The chain uses TRBV13-1 and TRBJ2-3, with D tentatively TRBD2 (7 bases). The ends were cut back, 2 bases at V and 3 bases at J, with 13 bases in the middle. The CDR3 is made up of 15 amino acids. From germline, CDR1 is NSHNY and CDR2 SYGAGN. The sequenced CDR3 bases are TGTGCCAGCAGTGAAGGGGGGCAGGGGGCAGAA. This gives the protein CASSEGGQGAE. The full CDR3 protein reads CASSEGGQGAETLYF.

On this clone: Mouse germline and gene names are used. Read coverage stops 4 residues before the CDR3 terminus; the germline J gene supplies the remainder. The V and J genes are TRBV13-1 and TRBJ2-2, with a tentative D call TRBD1 (6 bases). The CDR3 sequence is 16 residues long. The ends were cut back, 4 bases at V and 0 bases at J, with 13 bases in the middle. The germline V gene encodes CDR1 NSHNY and CDR2 SYGAGN. This CDR3 is CASSPAGTTNTGQLYF. The DNA read from the CDR3 is TGTGCCAGCAGTCCCGCCGGGACAACAAACACCGGG.

As concerns this clone: Germline and genes here are mouse. The read comes to an end 4 residues before the CDR3 does, leaving the germline J gene to fill in the end. The chain joins TRBV1 to TRBJ2-3; 10 bases agree with TRBD1. This CDR3 spans 15 amino acids. V was pared by 7 bases and J by 1 base, with 5 bases of the junction left unmatched. From germline, CDR1 is NSQYPW and CDR2 LRSPGD (reference sequence). The CDR3 is CTCISGTGGAETLYF. The DNA read from the CDR3 is TGCACCTGCATATCCGGGACAGGGGGTGCAGAA.

A few counts support this clone. The gene names given are mouse names. Read sequence stops 4 residues before the CDR3 end, and the germline J gene provides the missing end. The genes are TRBV1 and TRBJ2-2; D ambiguous. Deletions cut 0 bases from V and 2 bases from J, with 7 bases between. Germline lookup yields CDR1 NSQYPW and CDR2 LRSPGD (reference sequence). The CDR3 is 15 residues long. The DNA read from the CDR3 is TGCACCTGCAGTGCAGATCTGACTAACACCGGG. It codes for CTCSADLTNTG. Given in full, the CDR3 is CTCSADLTNTGQLYF.

The table lists this clone with many counts. Gene names follow the mouse nomenclature. CDR3: CASSGRGRDNSPLYF. CDR3 bases read: TGTGCCAGCAGTGGCAGGGGGCGCGATAATTCGCCC. The V gene is TRBV13-1, the J gene TRBJ1-6; 8 nucleotides match TRBD1. The missing CDR3 end, 3 residues past where the read stops, is filled in from the germline J gene. TRBJ1-6 is reported as an ORF; its role is uncertain. Trimming removed 3 bases from V and 5 bases from J; junction bases left unmatched: 4. Germline V CDR1 and CDR2: NSHNY, SYGAGN. This CDR3 spans 15 amino acids.

This clone was recorded many times. The gene symbols are mouse symbols. The CDR3 bases that were read are TGCACCTGCAGTCTAGGTGAC. This translates into CTCSLGD. The whole CDR3 is CTCSLGDTQYF. The chain employs TRBV1 and TRBJ2-5; D remains ambiguous. Read coverage stops 4 residues before the CDR3 terminus; the germline J gene supplies the remainder. CDR3 size: 11 residues. In germline, CDR1 is NSQYPW, CDR2 LRSPGD (reference sequence).

Concerning this clone itself: Germline and genes here are mouse. The read terminates 4 residues before the CDR3 end, so the remaining end is supplied by the germline J gene. The chain carries TRBV13-1 and TRBJ1-1, with a possible D match to TRBD1 (5 bases). The CDR3 extends over 13 amino acids. In germline, CDR1 is NSHNY, CDR2 SYGAGN. The chain's CDR3 is CASSDAAGPEVFF. Partial CDR3 DNA: TGTGCCAGCAGTGATGCTGCAGGGCCA.

This clone was counted only a few times. Gene labels here are mouse ones. The CDR3 extends 4 residues past the end of the read, so its final part is completed from the germline J gene. The sample holds other DNA sequences that translate to the same CDR3. The genes are TRBV13-2 and TRBJ2-5; possible D gene TRBD2, 6 bases. V dropped 1 base and J dropped 3 bases, with 6 bases sitting between them. This CDR3 has 13 amino acids. Per the germline V gene, CDR1 is NNHNN and CDR2 is SYGAGS (reference sequence). The CDR3 protein is CASGDWGQDTQYF. Partial CDR3 DNA: TGTGCCAGCGGTGATTGGGGGCAAGAC.

As to this clone: Here the gene names and germline are mouse. Read sequence stops 4 residues before the CDR3 end, and the germline J gene provides the missing end. The chain links TRBV1 to TRBJ1-1, with 7 bases aligning to TRBD1. CDR1 is NSQYPW, CDR2 LRSPGD, per germline (reference sequence). CDR3 length: 14 amino acids. The sequenced CDR3 bases are TGCACCTGCAGTGCAGCCAGGGGGGTTACA. This codes for CTCSAARGVT. The CDR3 reads in full as CTCSAARGVTEVFF.

As to this clone: The gene names given are mouse names. The read terminates 4 residues ahead of where the CDR3 ends, so the germline J gene completes it. V is TRBV19 and J is TRBJ2-2; D may be TRBD2 (5 bases). Germline V gene sequence: CDR1 FNHDT, CDR2 SITEND (reference sequence). The CDR3 totals 14 residues. Between the trimmed V and J ends, which lost 1 base and 3 bases, there was a span of 7 bases. The CDR3 spells CASSIFGDTGQLYF. The sequenced part of the CDR3 DNA is TGTGCCAGCAGTATATTTGGGGACACCGGG.

Turning to this clone: Gene labels here are mouse ones. The read gets to within 4 residues of the CDR3 end, and the germline J gene fills in the rest. The V call is TRBV13-1, the J call TRBJ2-5; TRBD2 aligns across 12 bases. CDR3 length: 19 residues. Germline V gene lookup returns CDR1 NSHNY and CDR2 SYGAGN. The covered CDR3 bases are TGTGCCAGCAGTGATTTCCCCACGTTGACTGGGGGGGCGCCTGAC. Protein product: CASSDFPTLTGGAPD. The full CDR3 reads CASSDFPTLTGGAPDTQYF.

This clone was seen more than once but under ten times. The genes are named according to mouse. The same CDR3 is also encoded by other DNA sequences in this sample. The CDR3 sequence: CASSEDKYEQYF. The part of the CDR3 DNA that was read is TGTGCCAGCAGTGAGGACAAATAT. The chain is built from TRBV13-1 and TRBJ2-7, with TRBD1 as a possible D gene (5 bases). The read terminates 4 residues ahead of where the CDR3 ends, so the germline J gene completes it. In germline, CDR1 is NSHNY, CDR2 SYGAGN. This CDR3 is 12 amino acids long.